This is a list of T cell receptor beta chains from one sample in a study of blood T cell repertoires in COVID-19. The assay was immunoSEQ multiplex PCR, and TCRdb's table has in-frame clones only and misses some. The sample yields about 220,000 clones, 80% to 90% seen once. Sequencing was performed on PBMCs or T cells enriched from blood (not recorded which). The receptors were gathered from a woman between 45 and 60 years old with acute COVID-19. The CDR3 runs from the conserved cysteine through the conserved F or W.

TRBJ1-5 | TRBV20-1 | CSASYTSNQPQHF
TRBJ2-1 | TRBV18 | CASSQSIPGLGGEQFF
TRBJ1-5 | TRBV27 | CASSQKSGTGLGQPQHF
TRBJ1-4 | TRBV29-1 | CSVMTGPNEKLFF
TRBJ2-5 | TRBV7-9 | CASSSPGTRETQYF
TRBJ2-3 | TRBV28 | CASSTAGVRGTDTQYF
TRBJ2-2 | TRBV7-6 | CASSSFDRGGGELFF
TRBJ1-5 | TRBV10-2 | CASSEQGARQPQHF
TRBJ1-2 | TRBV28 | CASSLVTGNYGYTF
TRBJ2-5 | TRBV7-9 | CASSLGVSSGSSETQYF
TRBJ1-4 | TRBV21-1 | CASSKAPLGVPTGALNEKLFF
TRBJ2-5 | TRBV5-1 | CASSLVTSGSETQYF
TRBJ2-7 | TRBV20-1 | CSGGAYEQYF
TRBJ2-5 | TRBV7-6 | CASSPPDSGTQYF
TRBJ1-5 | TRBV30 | CAWTGGGDQPQHF
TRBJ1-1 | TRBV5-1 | CASSLGSNMNTEAFF
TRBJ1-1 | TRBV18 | CASTTGGGTEAFF
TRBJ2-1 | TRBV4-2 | CASSQDGGRGKYNEQFF
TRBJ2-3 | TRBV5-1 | CASSSILAGGLGTDTQYF
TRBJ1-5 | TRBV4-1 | CASSQDQGAGRPQHF
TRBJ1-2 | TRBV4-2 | CASSLPRVGANYGYTF
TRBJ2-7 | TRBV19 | CASSIGGLSYEQYF
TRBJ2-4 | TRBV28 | CASNWKGTGEAIQYF
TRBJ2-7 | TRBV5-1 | CASSWGHRGPSYEQYF
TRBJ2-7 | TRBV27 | CASSLLAGGFYEQYF
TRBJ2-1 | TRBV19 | CASSPSESGRPNEQFF
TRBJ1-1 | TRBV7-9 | CASSMGQGWTEAFF
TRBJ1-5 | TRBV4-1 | CASSSEGVRGQPQHF
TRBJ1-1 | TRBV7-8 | CASSLKGRDRAGTEAFF
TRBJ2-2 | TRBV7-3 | CASSQALGTGELFF
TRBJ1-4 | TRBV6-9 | CASSSGKLFF
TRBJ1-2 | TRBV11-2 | CASSVTGGYGYTF
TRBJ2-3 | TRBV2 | CASSEDLGGDTQYF